This entry describes one T cell receptor beta chain. Its antigen is unidentified. This sample was taken from a study of CXCR3-negative and CXCR3-positive naive CD8 T cells. Study-wide results and caveats: CXCR3-positive naive cells had TRB CDR3s that were more hydrophobic than CXCR3-negative naive cells had.

Each TRB cDNA library was prepared by 5' RACE (with UMI labels). TCRdb reprocessed the 5' RACE reads and stores each CDR3 protein as one record, lacking DNA. The sample holds 150,000 or so distinct CDR3 sequences. The specimen was naive CXCR3+ CD8+ T cells from blood. Subset noted: CD45RO-CCR7+CD27+CD95- naive CD8+ T cells expressing CXCR3 (TNR3+). This sequence was found in a human donor in good health. Some clones in this sample may be carry-over from other donors' samples.

CDR3 protein: CASSQEPIRGTGYTF. The chain combines TRBV4-1 with TRBJ1-2; lacking DNA, the TRBD1 call made by TCRdb goes unchecked. The CDR3 has 15 residues. Germline CDR1 and CDR2: MGHRA and YSYEKL.